This entry concerns a single TCR beta chain. With random hexamers, 0.5 to 1 ug RNA was reverse transcribed. A single record per CDR3 protein comes from TCRdb applying MiXCR to the immunoSEQ multiplex PCR reads. Of about 200,000 distinct CDR3 sequences detected, roughly 96% appear once; the ten largest clones hold 0.085% to 0.095%. The data were obtained in a study of CD8 T cells in Susac syndrome. Germline CDR1 reads SGHRS; CDR2 reads YFSETQ. V lost 1 base to trimming and J lost 2 bases, with 6 bases between them. The CDR3 loop spans 13 amino acids. The source material was CD4+ T cells from PBMCs. The sequence was obtained from a human donor with multiple sclerosis. The chain has TRBV5-1 and TRBJ2-5, with unresolved D. CDR3 sequence reads: CASSLLWQETQYF. In DNA form, the CDR3 reads TGCGCCAGCAGCTTGCTTTGGCAAGAGACCCAGTACTTC.